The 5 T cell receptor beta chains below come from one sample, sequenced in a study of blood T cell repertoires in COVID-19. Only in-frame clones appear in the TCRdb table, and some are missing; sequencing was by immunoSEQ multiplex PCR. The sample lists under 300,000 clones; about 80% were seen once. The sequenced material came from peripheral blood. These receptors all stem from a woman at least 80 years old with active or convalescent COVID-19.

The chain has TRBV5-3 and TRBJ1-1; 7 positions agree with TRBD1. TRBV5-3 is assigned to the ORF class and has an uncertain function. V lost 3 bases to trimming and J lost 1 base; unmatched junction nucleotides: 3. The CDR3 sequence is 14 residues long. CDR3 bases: TGTGCCAGAAGCTCACAGGGGAGGAACACTGAAGCTTTCTTT. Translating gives CARSSQGRNTEAFF.

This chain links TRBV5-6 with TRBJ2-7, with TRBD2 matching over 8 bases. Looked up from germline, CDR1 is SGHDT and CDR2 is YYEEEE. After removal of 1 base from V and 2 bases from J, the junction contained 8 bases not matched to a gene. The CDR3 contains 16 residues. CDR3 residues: CASSLRGGGLPYEQYF. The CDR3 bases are TGTGCCAGCAGCTTGAGAGGCGGGGGGCTTCCCTACGAGCAGTACTTC.

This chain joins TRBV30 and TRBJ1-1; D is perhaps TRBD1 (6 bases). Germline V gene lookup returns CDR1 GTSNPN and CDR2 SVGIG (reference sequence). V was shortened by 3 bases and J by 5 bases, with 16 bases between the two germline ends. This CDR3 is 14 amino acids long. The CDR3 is CAWRLQGKETEAFF. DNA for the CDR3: TGTGCCTGGAGACTACAGGGAAAGGAGACTGAAGCTTTCTTT.

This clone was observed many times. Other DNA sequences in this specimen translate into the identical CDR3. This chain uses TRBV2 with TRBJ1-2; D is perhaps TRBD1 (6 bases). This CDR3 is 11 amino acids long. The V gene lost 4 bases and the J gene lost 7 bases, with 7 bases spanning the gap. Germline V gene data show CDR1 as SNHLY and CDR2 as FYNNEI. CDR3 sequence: CASSVDSGYTF. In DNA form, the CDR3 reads TGTGCCAGCAGTGTGGACAGTGGCTACACCTTC.

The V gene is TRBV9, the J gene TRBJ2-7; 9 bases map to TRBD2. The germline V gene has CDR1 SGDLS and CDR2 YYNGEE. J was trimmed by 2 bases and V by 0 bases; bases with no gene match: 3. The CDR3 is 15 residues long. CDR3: CASSVGTSATYEQYF. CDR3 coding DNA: TGTGCCAGCAGCGTAGGGACTAGCGCAACCTACGAGCAGTACTTC.